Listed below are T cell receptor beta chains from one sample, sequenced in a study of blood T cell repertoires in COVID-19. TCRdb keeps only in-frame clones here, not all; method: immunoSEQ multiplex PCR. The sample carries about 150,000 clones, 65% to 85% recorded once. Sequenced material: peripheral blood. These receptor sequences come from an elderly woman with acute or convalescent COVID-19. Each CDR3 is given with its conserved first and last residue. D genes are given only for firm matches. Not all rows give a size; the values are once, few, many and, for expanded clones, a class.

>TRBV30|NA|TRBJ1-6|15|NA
CAWRVGSNYNSPLHF
TGTGCCTGGAGGGTGGGCAGTAACTATAATTCACCCCTCCACTTT
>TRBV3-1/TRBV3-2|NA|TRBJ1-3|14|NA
CASSQSGSGNTIYF
TGTGCCAGCAGCCAAAGCGGGTCTGGAAACACCATATATTTT
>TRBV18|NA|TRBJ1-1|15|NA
CASSARADLNTEAFF
TGTGCCAGCTCGGCCCGAGCGGACCTGAACACTGAAGCTTTCTTT
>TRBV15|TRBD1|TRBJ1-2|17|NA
CATSRDSTGSSAYGYTF
TGTGCCACCAGCAGAGATTCGACAGGGTCGTCCGCCTATGGCTACACCTTC
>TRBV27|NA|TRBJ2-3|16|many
CASSPSVRMITDTQYF
TGTGCCAGCAGTCCGTCTGTGCGTATGATCACAGATACGCAGTATTTT
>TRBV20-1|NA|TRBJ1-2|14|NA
CSASLAATSYGYTF
TGCAGTGCTAGTCTCGCAGCGACTTCTTATGGCTACACCTTC
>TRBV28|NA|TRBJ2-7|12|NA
CASSFSYYEQYF
TGTGCCAGCAGTTTCTCGTACTACGAGCAGTACTTC
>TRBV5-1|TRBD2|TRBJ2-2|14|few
CASSGGLVAGELFF
TGCGCCAGCAGCGGGGGACTAGTTGCCGGGGAGCTGTTTTTT
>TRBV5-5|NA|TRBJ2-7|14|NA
CASSSPTETYEQYF
TGTGCCAGCAGCTCGCCGACTGAGACCTACGAGCAGTACTTC
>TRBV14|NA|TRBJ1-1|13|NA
CASSLSLNTEAFF
TGTGCCAGCAGCCTCTCCTTGAACACTGAAGCTTTCTTT
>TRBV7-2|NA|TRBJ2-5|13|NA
CASSSLRQETQYF
TGTGCCAGCAGCTCACTACGCCAAGAGACCCAGTACTTC
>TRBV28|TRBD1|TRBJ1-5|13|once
CASTRDRVQPQHF
TGTGCCAGCACTCGAGACAGGGTACAACCCCAGCATTTT
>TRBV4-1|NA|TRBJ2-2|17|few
CASSQDVRTPGTGELFF
TGCGCCAGCAGCCAAGACGTTAGGACTCCGGGGACCGGGGAGCTGTTTTTT
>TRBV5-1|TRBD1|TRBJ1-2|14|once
CASSMDRGAYGYTF
TGCGCCAGCAGCATGGACAGGGGGGCGTATGGCTACACCTTC
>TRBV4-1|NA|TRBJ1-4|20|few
CASSQARGAFTKTTNEKLFF
TGCGCCAGCAGCCAAGCTCGGGGGGCATTTACTAAAACAACTAATGAAAAACTGTTTTTT
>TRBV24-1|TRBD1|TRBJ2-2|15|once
CATSDRDRGYGELFF
TGTGCCACCAGTGATCGGGACAGGGGATATGGGGAGCTGTTTTTT
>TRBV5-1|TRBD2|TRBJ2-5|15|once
CASSFGAGGQETQYF
TGCGCCAGCAGCTTTGGTGCGGGAGGTCAAGAGACCCAGTACTTC
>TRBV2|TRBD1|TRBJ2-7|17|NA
CASSEPRGQGISYEQYF
TGTGCCAGCAGTGAACCCAGGGGACAGGGAATCTCCTACGAGCAGTACTTC
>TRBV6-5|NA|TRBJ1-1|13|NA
CASTEERGTEAFF
TGTGCCAGCACGGAAGAAAGAGGCACTGAAGCTTTCTTT
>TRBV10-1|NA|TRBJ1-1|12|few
CASGDMDTEAFF
TGCGCCAGCGGGGACATGGACACTGAAGCTTTCTTT
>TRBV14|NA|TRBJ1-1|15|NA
CASSQGRRVNTEAFF
TGTGCCAGCAGCCAAGGCCGCAGGGTGAACACTGAAGCTTTCTTT
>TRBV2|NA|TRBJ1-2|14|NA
CASSERDKSHGYTF
TGTGCCAGCAGTGAACGGGACAAATCCCATGGCTACACCTTC
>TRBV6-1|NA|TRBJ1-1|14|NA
CASSEFVVNTEAFF
TGTGCCAGCAGTGAGTTCGTCGTGAACACTGAAGCTTTCTTT
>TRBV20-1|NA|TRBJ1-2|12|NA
CSASRGSSGYTF
TGCAGTGCTAGTCGGGGGTCAAGTGGCTACACCTTC
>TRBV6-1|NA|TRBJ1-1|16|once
CASSEFSWTPNTEAFF
TGTGCCAGCAGTGAATTTTCTTGGACACCGAACACTGAAGCTTTCTTT
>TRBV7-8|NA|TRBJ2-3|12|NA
CASSHFTDTQYF
TGTGCCAGCAGCCACTTCACAGATACGCAGTATTTT
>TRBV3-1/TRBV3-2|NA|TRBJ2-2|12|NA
CASSLNTGELFF
TGTGCCAGCAGCCTAAACACCGGGGAGCTGTTTTTT
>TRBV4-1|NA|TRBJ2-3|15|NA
CASSQLGVKGDTQYF
TGCGCCAGCAGCCAACTAGGGGTTAAGGGAGATACGCAGTATTTT
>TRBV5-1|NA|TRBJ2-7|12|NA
CASSSGQYEQYF
TGCGCCAGCAGCTCTGGACAGTACGAGCAGTACTTC
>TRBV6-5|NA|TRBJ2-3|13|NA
CASSYRGGDTQYF
TGTGCCAGCAGTTACAGGGGGGGGGATACGCAGTATTTT
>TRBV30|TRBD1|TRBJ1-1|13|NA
CAIDRAEGTEAFF
TGTGCCATTGACAGGGCGGAGGGCACTGAAGCTTTCTTT
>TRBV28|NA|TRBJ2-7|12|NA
CASSLTGYEQYF
TGTGCCAGCAGTCTGACGGGATACGAGCAGTACTTC
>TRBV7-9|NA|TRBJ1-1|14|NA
CASSLHGSGTEAFF
TGTGCCAGCAGCTTACACGGTAGTGGCACTGAAGCTTTCTTT
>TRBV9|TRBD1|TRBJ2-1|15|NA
CASSVQGQQVNEQFF
TGTGCCAGCAGCGTACAGGGACAGCAAGTCAATGAGCAGTTCTTC
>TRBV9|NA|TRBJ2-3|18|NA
CASSVYWRGPLWVDTQYF
TGTGCCAGCAGCGTATACTGGCGGGGCCCCCTATGGGTAGATACGCAGTATTTT
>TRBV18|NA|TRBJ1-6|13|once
CASSPSGDSPLHF
TGTGCCAGCTCACCAAGCGGGGATTCACCCCTCCACTTT